The subject of this entry is one TCR beta chain. This sample was taken from a study of CD8 T cells in Susac syndrome. V was shortened by 6 bases and J by 1 base, with 10 bases between the two germline ends. The V gene's germline CDR1 is MNHEY and CDR2 SVGAGI. The CDR3 runs 13 residues. Random hexamers were used to reverse transcribe the RNA input (about 0.45 to 1 ug). TCRdb itself ran the immunoSEQ multiplex PCR reads through MiXCR, one entry per CDR3 protein. The sample records 400,000 to 550,000 distinct CDR3 sequences, 75% to 90% being singletons. Through negative isolation, CD4+ and CD8+ T cells were obtained, while TEMRA cells were enriched using FACS.

This TCR came from a human donor with multiple sclerosis. Sequenced sample: CD8+ T cells from PBMCs. V is TRBV6-5 and J is TRBJ2-7; D ambiguous. CDR3 nucleotide sequence: TGTGCCAGCAGCAACGGACCTTCCTACGAGCAGTACTTC. Encoded protein: CASSNGPSYEQYF.